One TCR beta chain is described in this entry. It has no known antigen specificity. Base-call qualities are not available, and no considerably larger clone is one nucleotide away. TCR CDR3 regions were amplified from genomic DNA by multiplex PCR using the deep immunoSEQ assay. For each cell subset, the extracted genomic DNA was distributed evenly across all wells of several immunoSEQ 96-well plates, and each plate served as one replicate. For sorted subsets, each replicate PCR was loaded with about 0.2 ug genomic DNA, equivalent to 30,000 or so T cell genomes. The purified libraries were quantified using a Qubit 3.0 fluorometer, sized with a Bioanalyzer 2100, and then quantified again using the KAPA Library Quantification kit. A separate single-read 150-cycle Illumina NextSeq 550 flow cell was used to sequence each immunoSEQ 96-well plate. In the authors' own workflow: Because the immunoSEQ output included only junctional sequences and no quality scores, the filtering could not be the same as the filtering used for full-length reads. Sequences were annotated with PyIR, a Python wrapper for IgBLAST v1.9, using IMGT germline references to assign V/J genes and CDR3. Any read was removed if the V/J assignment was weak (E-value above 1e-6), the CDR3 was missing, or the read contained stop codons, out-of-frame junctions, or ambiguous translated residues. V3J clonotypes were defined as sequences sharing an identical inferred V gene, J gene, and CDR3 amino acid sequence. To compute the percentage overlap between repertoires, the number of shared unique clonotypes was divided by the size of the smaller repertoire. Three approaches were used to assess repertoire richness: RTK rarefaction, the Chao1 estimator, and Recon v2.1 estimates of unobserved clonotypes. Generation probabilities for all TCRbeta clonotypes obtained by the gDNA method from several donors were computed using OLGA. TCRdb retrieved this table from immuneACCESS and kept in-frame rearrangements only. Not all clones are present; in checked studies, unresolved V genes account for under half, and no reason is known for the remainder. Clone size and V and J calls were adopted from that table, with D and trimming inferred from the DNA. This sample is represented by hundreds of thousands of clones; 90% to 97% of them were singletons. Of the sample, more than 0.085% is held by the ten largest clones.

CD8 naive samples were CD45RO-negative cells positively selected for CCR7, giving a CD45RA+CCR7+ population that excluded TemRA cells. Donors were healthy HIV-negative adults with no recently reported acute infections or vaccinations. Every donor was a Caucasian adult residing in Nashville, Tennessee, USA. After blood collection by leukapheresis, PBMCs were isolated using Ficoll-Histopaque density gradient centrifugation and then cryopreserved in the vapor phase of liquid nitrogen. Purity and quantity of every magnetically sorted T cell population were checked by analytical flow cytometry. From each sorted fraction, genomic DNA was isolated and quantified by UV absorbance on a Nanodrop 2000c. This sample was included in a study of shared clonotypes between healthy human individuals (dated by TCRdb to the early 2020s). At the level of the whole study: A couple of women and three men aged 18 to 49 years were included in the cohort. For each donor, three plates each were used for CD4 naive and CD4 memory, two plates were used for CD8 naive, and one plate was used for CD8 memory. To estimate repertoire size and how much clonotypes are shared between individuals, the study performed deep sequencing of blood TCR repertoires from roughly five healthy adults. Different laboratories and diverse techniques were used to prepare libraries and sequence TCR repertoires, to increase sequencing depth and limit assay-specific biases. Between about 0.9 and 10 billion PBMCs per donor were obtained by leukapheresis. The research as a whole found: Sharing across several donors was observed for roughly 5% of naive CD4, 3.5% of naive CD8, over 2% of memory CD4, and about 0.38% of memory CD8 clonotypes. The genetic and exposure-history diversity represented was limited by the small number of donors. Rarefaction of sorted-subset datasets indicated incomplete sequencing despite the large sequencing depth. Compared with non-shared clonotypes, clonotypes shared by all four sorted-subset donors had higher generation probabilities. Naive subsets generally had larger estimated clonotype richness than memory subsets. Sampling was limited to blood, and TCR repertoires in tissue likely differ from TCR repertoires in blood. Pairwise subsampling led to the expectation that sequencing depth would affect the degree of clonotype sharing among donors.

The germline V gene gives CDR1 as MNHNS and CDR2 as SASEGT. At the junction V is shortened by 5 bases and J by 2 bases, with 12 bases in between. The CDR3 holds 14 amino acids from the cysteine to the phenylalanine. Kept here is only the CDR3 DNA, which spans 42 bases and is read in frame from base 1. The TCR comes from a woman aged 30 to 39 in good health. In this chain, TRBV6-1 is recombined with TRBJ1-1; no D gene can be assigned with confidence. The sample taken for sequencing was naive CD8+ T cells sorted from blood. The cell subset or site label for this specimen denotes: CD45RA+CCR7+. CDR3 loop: CASSIKQSNTEAFF. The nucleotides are TGTGCCAGCAGTATCAAGCAGTCAAACACTGAAGCTTTCTTT.